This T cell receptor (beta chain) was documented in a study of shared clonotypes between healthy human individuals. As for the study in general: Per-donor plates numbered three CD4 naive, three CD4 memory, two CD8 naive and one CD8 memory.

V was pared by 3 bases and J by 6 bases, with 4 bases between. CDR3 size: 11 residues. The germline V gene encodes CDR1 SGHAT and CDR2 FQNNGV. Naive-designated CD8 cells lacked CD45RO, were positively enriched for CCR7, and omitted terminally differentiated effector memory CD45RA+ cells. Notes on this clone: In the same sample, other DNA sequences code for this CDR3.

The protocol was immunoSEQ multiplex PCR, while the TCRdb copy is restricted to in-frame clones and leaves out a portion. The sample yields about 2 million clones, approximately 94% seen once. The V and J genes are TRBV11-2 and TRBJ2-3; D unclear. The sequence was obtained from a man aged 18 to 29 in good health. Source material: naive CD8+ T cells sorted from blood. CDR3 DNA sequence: TGTGCCAGCAGCTTCGGCGATACGCAGTATTTT. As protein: CASSFGDTQYF.